These 16 T cell receptor beta chains originate from one sample sequenced in a study of Ad26.COV2.S vaccination and SARS-CoV-2 variants. Profiled with immunoSEQ multiplex PCR; TCRdb holds only in-frame clones, not every one. The sample lists 400,000 to 500,000 clones, around 87% occurring once. Treatment: around 19 received Ad26.COV2.S at low or high dose, single or two shots; several received placebo; per-sample allocation not given. Sampling was done on day 63 after the first vaccine or placebo injection. The input for sequencing was peripheral blood, taken in a trial of Ad26.COV2.S vaccine versus placebo. All receptors derive from a person between 18 and 59 years old who received the Ad26.COV2.S COVID-19 vaccine or a placebo.

The genes are TRBV10-3 and TRBJ2-5; TRBD2 might be the D (5 bases). This CDR3 contains 13 residues. Germline V CDR1 and CDR2: ENHRY, SYGVKD. Trimming cost V 8 bases and J 3 bases, with 13 bases left between them. CDR3 DNA: TGTGCCATCGGTGGAGGTCGGGAAGAGACCCAGTACTTC. Its translation: CAIGGGREETQYF.

V is TRBV5-1 and J is TRBJ2-6; the D is unclear. The germline gives CDR1 SGHRS, CDR2 YFSETQ. The CDR3 totals 16 residues. Trimming took off 4 bases at V and 5 bases at J, with 16 bases between the two ends. The CDR3, as DNA: TGCGCCAGCAGCCCCCCTCTAAGTTCGAGGGCCAACGTCCTGACTTTC. Translation: CASSPPLSSRANVLTF. The full variable domain, rest sourced from reference TRBV5-1 and TRBJ2-6, is KAGVTQTPRYLIKTRGQQVTLSCSPISGHRSVSWYQQTPGQGLQFLFEYFSETQRNKGNFPGRFSGRQFSNSRSEMNVSTLELGDSALYLCASSPPLSSRANVLTFGAGSRLTVL.

The rearrangement uses TRBV5-4 and TRBJ2-5; weak D call: TRBD2 (6 bases). The CDR3 extends over 14 amino acids. Trimming pared 2 bases from V and 8 bases from J, leaving 16 bases between. From germline, CDR1 is SGHNT and CDR2 YYREEE (reference sequence). The CDR3 is CASSFERMEGTQYF. The CDR3 DNA reads TGTGCCAGCAGCTTCGAGCGGATGGAGGGAACCCAGTACTTC. Combining the CDR3 with reference TRBV5-4 and TRBJ2-5 gives the whole variable domain ETGVTQSPTHLIKTRGQQVTLRCSSQSGHNTVSWYQQALGQGPQFIFQYYREEENGRGNFPPRFSGLQFPNYSSELNVNALELDDSALYLCASSFERMEGTQYFGPGTRLLVL.

V usage is TRBV6-2 or TRBV6-3 and J usage is TRBJ1-2, with 7 bases that match TRBD1. From germline, CDR1 is MNHEY and CDR2 SVGEGT. Trimming cost V 4 bases and J 2 bases; bases outside gene matches: 1. The CDR3 runs to 13 residues. The CDR3: CASSWGQNYGYTF. CDR3 nucleotide sequence: TGTGCCAGCAGTTGGGGACAGAACTATGGCTACACCTTC.

The V call is TRBV3-1 (or the pseudogene TRBV3-2), the J call TRBJ1-2; D possibly corresponds to TRBD1 (6 bases). Per germline, CDR1 LGHDT and CDR2 YNNKEL (reference sequence). Trimming cost V 2 bases and J 8 bases, with 21 bases left between them. This CDR3 region has 16 residues. In DNA form, the CDR3 reads TGTGCCAGCAGCCAACCGACAGGTAAGGTTTTCCGAGGCTACACCTTC. This translates into CASSQPTGKVFRGYTF.

This chain links TRBV25-1 with TRBJ2-7, with D unclear. Germline V lookup: CDR1 MGHDK, CDR2 SYGVNS. This CDR3 has 11 residues. Trimming cost V 5 bases and J 4 bases, with 6 bases left between them. CDR3 coding DNA: TGTGCCAGCAGTTTTCTGTACGAGCAGTACTTC. Its translation: CASSFLYEQYF.

V and J are TRBV30 and TRBJ1-1; TRBD1 matches at 7 bases. Germline CDR1 GTSNPN, CDR2 SVGIG (reference sequence). This CDR3 has 14 amino acids. The junction had 7 bases not matched to a gene; V was cut back by 2 bases and J by 4 bases. CDR3 nucleotide sequence: TGTGCCTGGAGTAGGGACAGTGTAATCACTGAAGCTTTCTTT. Protein product: CAWSRDSVITEAFF.

DNA of the CDR3: TGTGCCAGCAGCGTCTCAACAGCTTGGTTGGAGACCCAGTACTTC. Encoded protein: CASSVSTAWLETQYF. The gene calls are TRBV9 and TRBJ2-5; D not resolved. CDR1 and CDR2 (germline): SGDLS, YYNGEE. The V and J ends lost 2 bases and 5 bases respectively, with 16 bases between them. CDR3 length: 15 amino acids.

The V and J genes are TRBV27 and TRBJ1-4; D remains unclear. The CDR3 is 13 amino acids. Per the germline V gene, CDR1 is MNHEY and CDR2 is SMNVEV (reference sequence). Trimming left V 3 bases short and J 12 bases short, with 14 bases between. CDR3 protein: CASSFVEGSELFF. CDR3 in DNA: TGTGCCAGCAGTTTCGTAGAAGGGTCGGAACTGTTTTTT.

This clone appeared a single time. The genes are TRBV5-1 and TRBJ2-5, with 9 bases aligning to TRBD2. CDR3 length: 15 amino acids. Germline V CDR1 and CDR2: SGHRS, YFSETQ. With 4 bases clipped from V and 5 bases from J, the junction kept 9 bases outside the gene matches. The DNA for the CDR3 is TGCGCCAGCAGCCCAACTAGCGGGCTTGGTGAGACCCAGTACTTC. Translated, it gives CASSPTSGLGETQYF.

This clone was seen more than once but under ten times. The V call is TRBV5-6, the J call TRBJ2-3, with 8 bases lining up with TRBD2. There are 13 residues in the CDR3. From germline, CDR1 is SGHDT and CDR2 YYEEEE. V lost 4 bases, J lost 4 bases, and 2 bases stayed unmatched. The CDR3 coding sequence is TGTGCCAGCAGCCGTAGCGGGGCAGATACGCAGTATTTT. This codes for CASSRSGADTQYF.

The genes are TRBV4-1 and TRBJ2-2; 7 bases align to TRBD1. There are 16 residues in the CDR3. Losses at the gene ends were 4 bases for V and 2 bases for J; bases not matched to a gene: 7. From germline, CDR1 is MGHRA and CDR2 YSYEKL. This CDR3 is CASSRVKGANTGELFF. The DNA for the CDR3 is TGCGCCAGCAGCCGGGTGAAGGGGGCTAACACCGGGGAGCTGTTTTTT.

This chain links TRBV5-1 with TRBJ1-4; 10 bases match TRBD1. Unmatched junction bases numbered 6, after V lost 4 bases and J lost 12 bases. This CDR3 contains 13 residues. Germline V gives CDR1 SGHRS, CDR2 YFSETQ. The CDR3: CASSLGQGLELFF. CDR3 nucleotide sequence: TGCGCCAGCAGCCTGGGACAGGGGTTGGAACTGTTTTTT.

The gene calls are TRBV27 and TRBJ1-4; 8 positions match TRBD1. There are 14 residues in the CDR3. J lost 6 bases, V lost 5 bases, and 5 bases had no gene match. Germline-derived CDR1 and CDR2 are MNHEY and SMNVEV (reference sequence). The CDR3 here is CASSGDRSYEKLFF. CDR3 sequence (DNA): TGTGCCAGCAGTGGGGACAGGTCTTATGAAAAACTGTTTTTT.

The chain uses TRBV6-2 or TRBV6-3 and TRBJ1-1; D is unresolved. V dropped 6 bases and J dropped 0 bases, with 14 bases sitting between them. Germline V lookup: CDR1 MNHEY, CDR2 SVGEGT. This CDR3 comprises 15 residues. This CDR3 reads CASSRASDLNTEAFF. CDR3 DNA sequence: TGTGCCAGCAGCCGCGCCAGCGACCTGAACACTGAAGCTTTCTTT.

The chain employs TRBV3-1 (or the pseudogene TRBV3-2) and TRBJ2-3; TRBD2 is a possible D gene (6 bases). V was shortened by 1 base and J by 6 bases, with 23 bases between the two germline ends. Germline V lookup: CDR1 LGHDT, CDR2 YNNKEL (reference sequence). This CDR3 is built from 18 residues. CDR3 sequence reads: CASSQVLGGVAGLDTQYF. The CDR3 nucleotides read TGTGCCAGCAGCCAAGTCCTCGGGGGAGTCGCGGGTTTGGATACGCAGTATTTT.